This T cell receptor (beta chain) was sequenced in a study of T cell changes during pregnancy in multiple sclerosis. Clones were sequenced by immunoSEQ multiplex PCR, and TCRdb holds only the in-frame ones, with some missing. The table has 40,000 to 55,000 clones, 85% to 95% seen once. The CDR3 covers 14 residues. From germline, CDR1 is GTSNPN and CDR2 SVGIG (reference sequence). J was trimmed by 4 bases and V by 7 bases; bases with no gene match: 9. The chain couples TRBV30 to TRBJ1-5; 8 nucleotides match TRBD1. This TCR derives from a female donor in good health, enrolled as a control in a pregnancy study. Specimen: CD4+ T cells from peripheral blood mononuclear cells, collected after pregnancy. CDR3: CAFTDRARNQPQHF. The CDR3 bases are TGTGCCTTCACGGACAGGGCCAGGAATCAGCCCCAGCATTTT. The variable domain in full, completed from reference TRBV30 and TRBJ1-5, reads SQTIHQWPATLVQPVGSPLSLECTVEGTSNPNLYWYRQAAGRGLQLLFYSVGIGQISSEVPQNLSASRPQDRQFILSSKKLLLSDSGFYLCAFTDRARNQPQHFGDGTRLSIL.